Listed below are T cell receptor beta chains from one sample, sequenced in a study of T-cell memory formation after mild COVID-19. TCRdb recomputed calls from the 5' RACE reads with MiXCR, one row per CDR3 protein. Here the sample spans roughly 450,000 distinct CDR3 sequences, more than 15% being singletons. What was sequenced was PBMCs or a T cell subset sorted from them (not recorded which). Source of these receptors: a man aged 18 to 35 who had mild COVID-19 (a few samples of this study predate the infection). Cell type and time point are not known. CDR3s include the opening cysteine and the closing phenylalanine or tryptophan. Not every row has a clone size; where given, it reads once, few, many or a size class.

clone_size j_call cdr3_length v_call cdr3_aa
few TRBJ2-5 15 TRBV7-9 CASSAWTGGMETQYF
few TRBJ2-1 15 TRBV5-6 CASSLSLGIYNEQFF
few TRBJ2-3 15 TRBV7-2 CASSSDYLRTDTQYF
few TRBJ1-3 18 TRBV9 CASSVATGTGEYGNTIYF
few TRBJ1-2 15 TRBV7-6 CASSHYKATDYGYTF
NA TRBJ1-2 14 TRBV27 CASSPPGRYYGYTF
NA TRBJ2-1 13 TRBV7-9 CASSLDLALEQFF
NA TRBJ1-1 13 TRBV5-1 CASNREVDTEAFF
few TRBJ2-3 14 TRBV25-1 CASSQVGGTDTQYF
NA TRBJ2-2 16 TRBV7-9 CASSSGGDTNTGELFF
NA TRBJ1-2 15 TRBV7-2 CASSLSKGVEYGYTF
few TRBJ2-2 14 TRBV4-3 CASSPRLYTGELFF
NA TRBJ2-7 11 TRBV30 CAWRAGQGLDF
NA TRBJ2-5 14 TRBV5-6 CASSLRALQETQYF
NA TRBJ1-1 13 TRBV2 CASSETAREGAFF
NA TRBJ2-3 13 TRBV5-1 CASSLDYTDTQYF
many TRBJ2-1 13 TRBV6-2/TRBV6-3 CASSSLRYNEQFF
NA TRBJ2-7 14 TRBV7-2 CASTRTSGVYEQYF
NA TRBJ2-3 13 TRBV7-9 CASSLAYADTQYF
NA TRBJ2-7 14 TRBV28 CASRPSGVSYEQYF
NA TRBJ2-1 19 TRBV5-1 CASSLTGGLAGRSYNEQFF
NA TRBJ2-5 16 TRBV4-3 CASSQDYGPPLETQYF
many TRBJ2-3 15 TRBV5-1 CASKDGTGATDTQYF
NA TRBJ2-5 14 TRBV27 CASSLSPVQETQYF
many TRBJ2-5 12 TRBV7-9 CASSPEGETQYF
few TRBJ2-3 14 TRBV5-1 CASTPGGGGDTQYF
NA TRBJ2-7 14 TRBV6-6 CASSFSGEGYEQYF
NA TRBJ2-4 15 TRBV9 CASSSRTGDKNIQYF
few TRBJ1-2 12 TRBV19 CATHSPVYGYTF
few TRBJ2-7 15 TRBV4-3 CASSQVASLTYEQYF
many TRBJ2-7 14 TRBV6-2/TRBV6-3 CASSYGTGRYEQYF